Listed here is a single TCR beta chain. As yet, its antigen is unknown. Researchers isolated total RNA from whole blood without sorting T cells. There were around 3.5 ug of total RNA used for each TCR library. The unique tags termed UMIs, each holding a 6-nucleotide sample barcode, were added by means of template switching. TCRdb re-called the 5' RACE reads and catalogs CDR3 proteins one per entry, DNA excluded. The sample includes 200,000 to 250,000 distinct CDR3 sequences. This specimen belongs to a study of monozygotic twins with inflammatory bowel disease. The study's findings and limits: Patients with IBD had less TCRbeta diversity (inverse Simpson) than their healthy co-twins.

This sequence was found in a human donor with ulcerative colitis or Crohn's disease, or a healthy co-twin of an affected twin (not recorded which). Sequencing was carried out using blood.

This CDR3 reads CASSMGQGSANEQFF. The genes are TRBV5-5 and TRBJ2-1. Germline V CDR1 and CDR2: SGHKS, YYEKEE (reference sequence). This CDR3 comprises 15 residues.